A selection of T cell receptor beta chains follows, all from one sample in a study of T cell responses to AZD1222 COVID-19 vaccine. Produced via immunoSEQ multiplex PCR; TCRdb's table is partial and in-frame only. The profile shows more than 70,000 clones, less than 95% of them singletons. Here the sequenced sample was peripheral blood, taken 28 days after the second AZD1222 dose. These receptors were collected from an adult who received the AZD1222 COVID-19 vaccine. Both conserved end residues are trimmed from each CDR3.

j_call v_call cdr3_aa
TRBJ1-5 TRBV28 ASSVGTARRVDQPQH
TRBJ2-5 TRBV28 ASSLPHSPRETQY
TRBJ2-7 TRBV5-6 ASSIMFQGSYEQY
TRBJ2-3 TRBV30 AWSVGGGDTQY
TRBJ2-5 TRBV30 AWSPGGGVYRETQY
TRBJ1-2 TRBV6-5 ASIGPNYGYT
TRBJ2-3 TRBV2 ASGGLPGQTQY
TRBJ1-3 TRBV25-1 ASSESVRSSGNTIY
TRBJ2-4 TRBV10-3 AISEGRNIQY
TRBJ2-1 TRBV7-2 ASSSRQGAWTSVEQF
TRBJ2-2 TRBV4-3 ASSQELAGVTGELF
TRBJ2-7 TRBV12-5 ASGHWFDEQY
TRBJ2-7 TRBV18 ASTPSGAGEQY
TRBJ1-4 TRBV5-4 ASSPFGGGPNEKLF
TRBJ1-1 TRBV19 ASSNQGVNTEAF
TRBJ2-2 TRBV5-1 ASSPGTQWPGELF
TRBJ1-5 TRBV2 ASSAEQGGSRSNQPQH
TRBJ1-6 TRBV28 ASDSGGHNSPLH
TRBJ1-2 TRBV27 ASSLIRAGQSNYGYT
TRBJ2-3 TRBV7-2 ASSPGTTDTQY
TRBJ2-3 TRBV7-9 ASSSRTSGGDTQY
TRBJ1-4 TRBV2 ASTLQGSNEKLF
TRBJ1-2 TRBV19 ASSMGQARPYGYT
TRBJ2-3 TRBV6-1 ASSERRLAGLSTDTQY
TRBJ1-4 TRBV7-9 ASSRGQGNEKLF
TRBJ2-2 TRBV2 ASSVKTGTNTGELF
TRBJ1-1 TRBV7-2 ASSFQGDTEAF
TRBJ2-3 TRBV19 ASSISAAGGTDTQY
TRBJ1-2 TRBV2 ASSEGAGADGYT
TRBJ2-3 TRBV18 ASSSGQASTDTQY
TRBJ2-2 TRBV5-1 ASSLLTGELF
TRBJ2-1 TRBV20-1 SASFRGSYNEQF
TRBJ2-5 TRBV4-2 ASSQDTTAQETQY
TRBJ1-3 TRBV6-5 ASRRDRVSGNTIY
TRBJ1-3 TRBV23-1 ASSQSKHSSGNTIY
TRBJ2-2 TRBV7-2 ASSSAHANTGELF
TRBJ2-7 TRBV6-5 ASSRTGTDYEQY
TRBJ2-5 TRBV20-1 SPTGGETQY
TRBJ2-3 TRBV7-9 ASSSGQERTDTQY